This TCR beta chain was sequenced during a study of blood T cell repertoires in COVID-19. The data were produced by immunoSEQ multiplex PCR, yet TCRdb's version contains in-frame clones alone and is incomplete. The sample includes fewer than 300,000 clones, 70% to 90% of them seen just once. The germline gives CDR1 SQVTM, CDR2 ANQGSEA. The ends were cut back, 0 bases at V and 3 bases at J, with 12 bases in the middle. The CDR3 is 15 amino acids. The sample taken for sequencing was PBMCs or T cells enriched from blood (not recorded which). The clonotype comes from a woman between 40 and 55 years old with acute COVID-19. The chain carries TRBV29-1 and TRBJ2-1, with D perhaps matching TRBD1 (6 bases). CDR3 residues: CSVEDGQWLYNEQFF. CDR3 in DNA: TGCAGCGTTGAAGACGGACAGTGGCTCTACAATGAGCAGTTCTTC.